The following is a T cell receptor beta chain sequence with its context. Its antigen is still unknown. This record belongs to a study of cytomegalovirus exposure and HLA in healthy donors. Whole-study findings and limits: Per a later analysis, 18,000 or so TCR beta sequences showed association with HLA alleles at 0.05 false discovery rate.

The CDR3 runs 15 residues. V lost 4 bases and J lost 9; bases outside the gene matches: 9. Germline V gene sequence: CDR1 SGDLS, CDR2 YYNGEE. The PCR was carried out with 60 Vbeta primers and 13 Jbeta primers. The method was immunoSEQ multiplex PCR; TCRdb's version includes in-frame clones alone and lacks a portion of them. The data hold roughly 200,000 clones, with 80% to 90% observed a single time. V is TRBV9 and J is TRBJ1-6; 8 bases are shared with TRBD1. This sequence originates from a man aged 25 to 40 in good health and CMV-seronegative. Sequencing input: PBMCs. CDR3 DNA: TGTGCCAGCAGCTTCCAGGACAGGGTTGGTTCACCCCTCCACTTT. This sequence encodes CASSFQDRVGSPLHF.